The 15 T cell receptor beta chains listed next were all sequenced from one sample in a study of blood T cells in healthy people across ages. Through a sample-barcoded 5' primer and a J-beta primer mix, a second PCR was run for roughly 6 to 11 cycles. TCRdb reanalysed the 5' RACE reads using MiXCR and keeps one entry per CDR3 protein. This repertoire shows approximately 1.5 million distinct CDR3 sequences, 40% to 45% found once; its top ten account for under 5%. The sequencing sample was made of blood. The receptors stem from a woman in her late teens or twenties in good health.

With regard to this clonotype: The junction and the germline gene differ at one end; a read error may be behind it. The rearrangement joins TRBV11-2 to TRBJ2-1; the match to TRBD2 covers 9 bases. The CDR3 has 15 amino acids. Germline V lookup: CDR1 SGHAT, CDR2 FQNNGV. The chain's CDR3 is CASNLAGEGGGEQFF. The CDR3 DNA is TGTGCCAGCAACTTAGCGGGAGAGGGAGGTGGTGAGCAGTTCTTC.

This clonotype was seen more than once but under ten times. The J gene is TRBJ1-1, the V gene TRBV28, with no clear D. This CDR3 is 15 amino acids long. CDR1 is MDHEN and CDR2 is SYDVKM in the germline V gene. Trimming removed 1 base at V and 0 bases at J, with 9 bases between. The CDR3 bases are TGTGCCAGCAGTTTATCCCGTCCCATGAACACTGAAGCTTTCTTT. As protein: CASSLSRPMNTEAFF.

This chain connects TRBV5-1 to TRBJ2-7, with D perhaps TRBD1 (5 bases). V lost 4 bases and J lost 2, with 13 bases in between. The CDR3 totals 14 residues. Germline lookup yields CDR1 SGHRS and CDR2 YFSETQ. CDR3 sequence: CASSIGASPYEQYF. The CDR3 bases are TGCGCCAGCAGCATAGGGGCGTCCCCCTACGAGCAGTACTTC.

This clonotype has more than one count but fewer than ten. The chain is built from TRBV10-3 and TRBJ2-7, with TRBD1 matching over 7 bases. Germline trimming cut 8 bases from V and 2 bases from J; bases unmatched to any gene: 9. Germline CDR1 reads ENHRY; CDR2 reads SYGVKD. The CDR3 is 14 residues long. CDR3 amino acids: CAIGPGTVTYEQYF. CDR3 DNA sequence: TGTGCCATCGGTCCCGGGACAGTGACCTACGAGCAGTACTTC.

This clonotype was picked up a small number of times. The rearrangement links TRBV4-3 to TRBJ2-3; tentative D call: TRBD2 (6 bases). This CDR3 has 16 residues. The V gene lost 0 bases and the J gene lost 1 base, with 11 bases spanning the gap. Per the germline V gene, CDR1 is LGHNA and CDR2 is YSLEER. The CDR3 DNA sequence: TGCGCCAGCAGCCAAGATGGGGGGAGAGGCACAGATACGCAGTATTTT. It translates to CASSQDGGRGTDTQYF.

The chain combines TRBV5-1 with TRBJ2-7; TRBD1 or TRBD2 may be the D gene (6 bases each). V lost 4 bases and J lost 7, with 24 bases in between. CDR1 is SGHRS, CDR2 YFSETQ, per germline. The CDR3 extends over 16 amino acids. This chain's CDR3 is CASSRTERLGGNEQYF. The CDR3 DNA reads TGCGCCAGCAGCCGGACAGAAAGACTAGGTGGCAATGAGCAGTACTTC.

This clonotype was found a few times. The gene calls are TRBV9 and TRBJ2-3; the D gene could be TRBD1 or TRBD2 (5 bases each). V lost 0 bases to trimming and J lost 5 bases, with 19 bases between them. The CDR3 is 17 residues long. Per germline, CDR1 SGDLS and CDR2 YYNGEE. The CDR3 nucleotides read TGTGCCAGCAGCGTAGCGTTAAGTCAGGGAGCGCGAGATACGCAGTATTTT. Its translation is CASSVALSQGARDTQYF.

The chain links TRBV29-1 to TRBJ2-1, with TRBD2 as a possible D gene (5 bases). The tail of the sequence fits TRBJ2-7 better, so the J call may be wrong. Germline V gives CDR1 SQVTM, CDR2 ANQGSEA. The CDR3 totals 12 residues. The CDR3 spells CSVGGFYNEQYF. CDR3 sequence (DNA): TGCAGCGTTGGAGGGTTTTACAATGAGCAGTACTTC.

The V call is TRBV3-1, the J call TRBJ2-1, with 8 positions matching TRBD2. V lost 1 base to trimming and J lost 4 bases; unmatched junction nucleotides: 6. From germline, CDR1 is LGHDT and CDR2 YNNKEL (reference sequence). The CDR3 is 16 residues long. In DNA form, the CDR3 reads TGTGCCAGCAGCCAAGCTGCGGGGGGCAATTACAATGAGCAGTTCTTC. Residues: CASSQAAGGNYNEQFF.

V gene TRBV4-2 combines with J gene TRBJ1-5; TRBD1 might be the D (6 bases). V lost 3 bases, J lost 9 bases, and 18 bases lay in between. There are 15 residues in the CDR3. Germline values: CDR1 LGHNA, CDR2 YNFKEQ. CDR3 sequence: CASSQFGTQDWPQHF. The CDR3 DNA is TGTGCCAGCAGCCAGTTCGGGACACAGGATTGGCCCCAGCATTTT.

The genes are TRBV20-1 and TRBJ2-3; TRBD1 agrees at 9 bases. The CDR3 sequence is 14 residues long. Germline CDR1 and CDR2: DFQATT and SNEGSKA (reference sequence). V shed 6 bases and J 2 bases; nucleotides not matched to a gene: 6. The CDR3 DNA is TGCAGTGCCTGGACAGGGGCTCTCACAGATACGCAGTATTTT. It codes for CSAWTGALTDTQYF.

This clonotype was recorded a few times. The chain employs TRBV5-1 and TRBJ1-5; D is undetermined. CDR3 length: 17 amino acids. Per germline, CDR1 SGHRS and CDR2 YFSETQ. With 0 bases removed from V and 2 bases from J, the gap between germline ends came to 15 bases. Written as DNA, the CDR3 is TGCGCCAGCAGCTTGGCCCCTTTAGGGAGGGGCAATCAGCCCCAGCATTTT. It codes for CASSLAPLGRGNQPQHF.

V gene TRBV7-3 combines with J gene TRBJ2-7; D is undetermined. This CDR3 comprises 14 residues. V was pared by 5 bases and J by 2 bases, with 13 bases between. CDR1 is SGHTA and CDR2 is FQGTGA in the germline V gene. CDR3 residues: CASSPNSLTYEQYF. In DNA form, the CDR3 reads TGTGCCAGCAGCCCCAATTCCCTCACCTACGAGCAGTACTTC.

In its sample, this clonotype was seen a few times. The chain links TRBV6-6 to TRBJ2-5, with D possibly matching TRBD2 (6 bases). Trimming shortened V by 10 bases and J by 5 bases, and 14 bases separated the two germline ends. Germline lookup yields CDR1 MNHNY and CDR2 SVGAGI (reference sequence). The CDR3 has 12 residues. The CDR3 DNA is TGTGCCACCTCCCTCGGAGGGGAGACCCAGTACTTC. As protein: CATSLGGETQYF.

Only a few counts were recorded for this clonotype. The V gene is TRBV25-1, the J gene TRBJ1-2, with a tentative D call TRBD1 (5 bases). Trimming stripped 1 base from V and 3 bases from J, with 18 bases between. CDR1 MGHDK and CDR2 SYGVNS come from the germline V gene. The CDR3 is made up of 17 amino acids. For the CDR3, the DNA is TGTGCCAGCAGTGAATTTATTGGGACGGGGAACTACTATGGCTACACCTTC. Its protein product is CASSEFIGTGNYYGYTF.